The clone carrying this T cell receptor beta chain appeared many times. These data belong to a study of regulatory T cells in long-lasting Graves disease. Time point defined: newly diagnosed GD, antithyroid drugs for less than 3 months. From PBMCs, RNA was extracted and then used to make the TCR library. The CDR3 consists of 14 residues. V was cut by 4 bases and J by 2 bases, with 12 bases left in between. In germline, CDR1 is SEHNR, CDR2 FQNEAQ (reference sequence). The TCR beta library used iRepertoire HTBI primers with Arm-PCR amplification of CDR3. In TCRdb, the multiplex PCR reads were re-called with MiXCR into one record per CDR3 protein. The sample records 400,000 to 550,000 distinct CDR3 sequences, around 17% being singletons. The data were also submitted as part of a second study, on T cells in Graves' hyperthyroidism and ophthalmopathy. As that study records: Graves' hyperthyroidism was deemed stable absent ophthalmopathy progression within 18 months.

The sequence derives from a woman in her twenties or thirties with Graves disease. This sample comprised peripheral blood mononuclear cells (PBMCs), obtained at new diagnosis, from a patient treated with antithyroid drugs. V usage is TRBV7-9 and J usage is TRBJ2-7, with no clear D. The CDR3 bases are TGTGCCAGCAGCTATCCGCGACCTCCCTACGAGCAGTACTTC. It yields the protein CASSYPRPPYEQYF.